These T cell receptor beta chains were read from a single sample in a study of CD8 T cells in Susac syndrome. TCRdb recomputed calls from the immunoSEQ multiplex PCR reads with MiXCR, one row per CDR3 protein. The sample holds 110,000 to 150,000 distinct CDR3 sequences; about 94% are singletons and the top ten take approximately 0.08%. Sequenced: CD4+ T cells from PBMCs. These receptors originate from a human donor with Susac syndrome. The CDR3 runs from the conserved cysteine through the conserved F or W. The D gene is left open where the match is weak.

j_gene | v_gene | d_gene | CDR3nt | CDR3aa
TRBJ2-6 | TRBV21-1 | NA | TGTGCCAGCAGTAAATCGGGGAACTCTGGGGCCAACGTCCTGACTTTC | CASSKSGNSGANVLTF
TRBJ1-5 | TRBV12-3/TRBV12-4 | NA | TGTGCCAGCTTGTCGTCGGAGGGTCAGCCCCAGCATTTT | CASLSSEGQPQHF
TRBJ2-5 | TRBV12-3/TRBV12-4 | NA | TGTGCCAGCACCCCGGACAGAAAAGAGACCCAGTACTTC | CASTPDRKETQYF
TRBJ2-1 | TRBV20-1 | TRBD2 | TGCAGTGCTAGAGTGAGGACTAGCGGGAGTGATGAGCAGTTCTTC | CSARVRTSGSDEQFF
TRBJ2-3 | TRBV3-1 | NA | TGTGCCAGCAGCCAAGTAGCAGCGGGGCAGTATTTT | CASSQVAAGQYF
TRBJ2-2 | TRBV2 | NA | TGTGCCAGCAGTCTCGGGACTCGGAACACCGGGGAGCTGTTTTTT | CASSLGTRNTGELFF
TRBJ1-2 | TRBV29-1 | NA | TGCAGCGCCCAAACGGGCAACTATGGCTACACCTTC | CSAQTGNYGYTF
TRBJ2-3 | TRBV29-1 | NA | TGCAGCGTTGCGGCACCCAGCACAGATACGCAGTATTTT | CSVAAPSTDTQYF
TRBJ2-3 | TRBV29-1 | NA | TGCAGCCTATCGAGGACGGGGGGCACAGATACGCAGTATTTT | CSLSRTGGTDTQYF
TRBJ2-3 | TRBV14 | NA | TGTGCCAGCAGCCAAGTTGACCTTAGCACAGATACGCAGTATTTT | CASSQVDLSTDTQYF
TRBJ2-1 | TRBV4-1 | NA | TGCGCCAGCAGCCGACAGACTAGCTCCTACAATGAGCAGTTCTTC | CASSRQTSSYNEQFF
TRBJ2-2 | TRBV20-1 | TRBD2 | TGCAGTGCTTCCGGGGTAGCGGGAGGGCTGGACACCGGGGAGCTGTTTTTT | CSASGVAGGLDTGELFF
TRBJ1-6 | TRBV27 | NA | TGTGCCAGCAGTTTATCGGCAGATTCACCCCTCCACTTT | CASSLSADSPLHF
TRBJ1-6 | TRBV19 | NA | TGTGCCAGTAGGGAGGGGGTATCACCCCTCCACTTT | CASREGVSPLHF
TRBJ2-3 | TRBV4-2 | NA | TGTGCCAGCAGCCAAGTCTTCGAGGGGGGTACAGATACGCAGTATTTT | CASSQVFEGGTDTQYF
TRBJ2-5 | TRBV6-5 | TRBD2 | TGTGCCAGCAGTTACTCTTCTAAGACTAGCGGGGCCCAAGAGACCCAGTACTTC | CASSYSSKTSGAQETQYF
TRBJ1-1 | TRBV20-1 | NA | TGCAGTGCAAGGGGTGGGGTAAAAGACACTGAAGCTTTCTTT | CSARGGVKDTEAFF
TRBJ1-1 | TRBV12-3/TRBV12-4 | NA | TGTGCCAGCAGTCTCCGGGACGCCGGGCGGGAGGCTTTCTTT | CASSLRDAGREAFF
TRBJ2-4 | TRBV2 | NA | TGTGCCAGCAAATCTACGGGAGAGACCAACATTCAGTACTTC | CASKSTGETNIQYF
TRBJ1-2 | TRBV27 | NA | TGTGCCAGCAGTTTAGCGGATATTAACTATGGCTACACCTTC | CASSLADINYGYTF
TRBJ2-3 | TRBV29-1 | NA | TGCAGCGTCCACGGACAGTTTCCCCCTGGGGATACGCAGTATTTT | CSVHGQFPPGDTQYF
TRBJ2-1 | TRBV20-1 | NA | TGCAGTGCAGTGACGGGCGAGCAGTTCTTC | CSAVTGEQFF